This T cell receptor beta chain was sequenced in a study of lymphopenia after photon versus proton radiotherapy. Sequencing used immunoSEQ multiplex PCR; TCRdb keeps in-frame clones, though not all of them. The sample holds roughly 17,000 clones, 65% to 90% seen once. This clone was counted once. Germline V lookup: CDR1 SGHRS, CDR2 YFSETQ. The CDR3 is made up of 12 amino acids. The TCR was taken from a man between 65 and 85 years old with pancreatic cancer. Specimen: peripheral blood, collected from a patient treated with proton-based radiotherapy. V usage is TRBV5-1 and J usage is TRBJ2-6; D call uncertain. The CDR3 nucleotides read TGCGGTTCACAAAGTCGGGCCAACGTCCTGACTTTC. Protein sequence: CGSQSRANVLTF.